These T cell receptor beta chains were read from a single sample in a study of Graves' ophthalmopathy and Graves' hyperthyroidism. TCRdb processed the multiplex PCR reads anew with MiXCR; each CDR3 protein has one entry. This table has hundreds of thousands of distinct CDR3 sequences, over 40% appearing once. Sequenced material: peripheral blood. The origin of the receptors is an adult man with Graves' ophthalmopathy. The CDR3 runs from the conserved cysteine through the conserved F or W. Size tells how often a clone was seen (once, few, many) or the class of an expanded clone, and some rows leave it out.

V	size	J	CDR3
TRBV9	.	TRBJ2-7	CASSLGQAGTYEQYF
TRBV5-8	many	TRBJ1-6	CASSLSAGRDSPLHF
TRBV27	few	TRBJ2-7	CASSSAGMRYEQYF
TRBV7-2	many	TRBJ1-4	CASSSLSGSGSGKLFF
TRBV7-9	many	TRBJ1-2	CASSLRPPAGYGYTF
TRBV10-3	.	TRBJ2-6	CAISDRGPEAF
TRBV7-2	many	TRBJ1-6	CASSLQGGSPLHF
TRBV20-1	many	TRBJ1-6	CSARVDPGDNSPLHF
TRBV6-5	many	TRBJ1-5	CASRRDGPSNQPQHF
TRBV7-2	many	TRBJ1-1	CASSFAGMNTEAFF
TRBV4-2	many	TRBJ1-5	CASSQETLSNQPQHF
TRBV7-9	many	TRBJ1-1	CASRQLGDWKNTEAFF
TRBV4-1	few	TRBJ2-5	CASSHRRKETQYF
TRBV5-4	few	TRBJ2-5	CASSPWGLAGVGVETQYF
TRBV25-1	.	TRBJ1-1	CASSVRQNTEAFF
TRBV10-3	many	TRBJ2-2	CAIRLHLNTGELFF
TRBV6-6	many	TRBJ1-4	CASSTGHTNEKLFF
TRBV2	.	TRBJ1-6	CASSRDPASPLHF
TRBV5-6	.	TRBJ1-5	CASSFVGQKNQPQHF
TRBV25-1	.	TRBJ1-2	CAWSEAGRNYGYTF
TRBV6-5	many	TRBJ2-5	CASTLAGAETQYF
TRBV10-3	many	TRBJ1-1	CAISGGRNTEAFF
TRBV19	few	TRBJ2-7	CASSISWDRALGNEQYF
TRBV19	.	TRBJ1-4	CASSIRTVLMGGYEKLFF
TRBV25-1	.	TRBJ2-6	CASSEVTSGSTGANVLTF
TRBV27	many	TRBJ2-7	CASSPRGSEQYF
TRBV24-1	.	TRBJ2-5	CATSDDRDEGQYF
TRBV7-8	.	TRBJ1-1	CASSLEATANTEAFF